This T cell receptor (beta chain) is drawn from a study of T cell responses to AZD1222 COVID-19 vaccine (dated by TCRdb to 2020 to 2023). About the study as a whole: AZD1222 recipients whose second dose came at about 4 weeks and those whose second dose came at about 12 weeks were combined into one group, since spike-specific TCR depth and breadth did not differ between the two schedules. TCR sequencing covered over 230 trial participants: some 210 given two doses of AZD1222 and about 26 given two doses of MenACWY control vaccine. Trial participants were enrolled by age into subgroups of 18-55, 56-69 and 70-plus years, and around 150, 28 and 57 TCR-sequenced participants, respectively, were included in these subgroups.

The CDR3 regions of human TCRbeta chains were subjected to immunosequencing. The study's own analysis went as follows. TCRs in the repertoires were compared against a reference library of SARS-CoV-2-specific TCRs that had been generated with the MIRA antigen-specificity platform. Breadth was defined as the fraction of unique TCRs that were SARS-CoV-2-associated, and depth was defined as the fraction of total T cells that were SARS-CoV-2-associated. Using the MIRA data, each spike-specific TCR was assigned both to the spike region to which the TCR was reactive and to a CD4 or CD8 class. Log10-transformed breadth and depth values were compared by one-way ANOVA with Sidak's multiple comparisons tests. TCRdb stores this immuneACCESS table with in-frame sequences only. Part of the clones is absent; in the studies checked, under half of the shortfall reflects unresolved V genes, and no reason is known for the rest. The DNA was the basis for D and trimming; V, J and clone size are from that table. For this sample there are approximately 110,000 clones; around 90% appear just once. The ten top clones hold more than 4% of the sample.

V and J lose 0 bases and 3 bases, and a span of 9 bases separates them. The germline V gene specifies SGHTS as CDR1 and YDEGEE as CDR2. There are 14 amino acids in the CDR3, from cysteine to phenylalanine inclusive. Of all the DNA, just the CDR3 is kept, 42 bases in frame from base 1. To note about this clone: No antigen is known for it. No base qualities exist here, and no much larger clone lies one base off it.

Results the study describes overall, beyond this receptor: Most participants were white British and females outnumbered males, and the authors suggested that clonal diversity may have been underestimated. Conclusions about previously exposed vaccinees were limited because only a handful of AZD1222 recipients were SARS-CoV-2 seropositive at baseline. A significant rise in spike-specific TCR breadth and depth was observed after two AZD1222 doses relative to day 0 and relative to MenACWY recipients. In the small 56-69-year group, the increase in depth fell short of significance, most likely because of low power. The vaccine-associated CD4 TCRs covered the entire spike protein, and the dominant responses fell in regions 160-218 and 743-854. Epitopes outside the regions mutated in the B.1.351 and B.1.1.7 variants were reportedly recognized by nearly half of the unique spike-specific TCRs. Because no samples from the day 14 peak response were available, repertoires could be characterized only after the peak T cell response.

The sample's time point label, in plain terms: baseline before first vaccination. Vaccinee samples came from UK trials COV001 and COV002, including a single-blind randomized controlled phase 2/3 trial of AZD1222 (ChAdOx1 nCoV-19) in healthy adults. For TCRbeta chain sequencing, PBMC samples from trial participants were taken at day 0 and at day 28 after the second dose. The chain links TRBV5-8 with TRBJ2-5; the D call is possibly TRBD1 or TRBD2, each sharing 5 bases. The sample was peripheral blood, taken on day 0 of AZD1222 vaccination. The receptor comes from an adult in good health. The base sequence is TGTGCCAGCAGCTTGGATGGGGGTAAAGAGACCCAGTACTTC. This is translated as CASSLDGGKETQYF.